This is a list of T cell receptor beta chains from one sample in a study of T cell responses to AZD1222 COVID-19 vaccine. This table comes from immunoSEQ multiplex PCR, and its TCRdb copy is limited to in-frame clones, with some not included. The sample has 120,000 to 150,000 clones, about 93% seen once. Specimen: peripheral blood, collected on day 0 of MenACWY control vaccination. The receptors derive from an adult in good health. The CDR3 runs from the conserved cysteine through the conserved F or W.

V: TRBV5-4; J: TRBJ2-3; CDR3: CASSPRGPSGGTDTQYF
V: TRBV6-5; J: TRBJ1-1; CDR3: CASSYSRGRANTEAFF
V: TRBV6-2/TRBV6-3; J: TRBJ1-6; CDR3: CASSYVGETSPLHF
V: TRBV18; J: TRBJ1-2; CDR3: CASSPPQGPNYGYTF
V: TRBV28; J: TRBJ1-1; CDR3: CASSSPYTTQRAFF
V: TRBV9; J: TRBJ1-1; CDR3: CASSRGGEAFF
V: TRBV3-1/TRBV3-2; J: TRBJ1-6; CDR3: CASSPGRYNSPLHF
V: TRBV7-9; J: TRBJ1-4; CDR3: CASRPDRGYTNEKLFF
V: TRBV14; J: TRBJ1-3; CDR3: CASSFERGYSGNTIYF
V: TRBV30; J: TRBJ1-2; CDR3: CAWSETGMLSWGYTF
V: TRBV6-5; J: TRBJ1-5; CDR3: CASSYWHYSNQPQHF
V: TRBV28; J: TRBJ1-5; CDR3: CASSLGAEEWPQHF
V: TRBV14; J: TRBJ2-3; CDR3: CASSQAGLGSQYF
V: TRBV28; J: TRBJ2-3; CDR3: CASSLNRAGRTQYF
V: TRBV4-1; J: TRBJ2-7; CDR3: CASSQIEAGDYEQYF
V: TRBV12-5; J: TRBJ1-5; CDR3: CASGLYRAINSNQPQHF
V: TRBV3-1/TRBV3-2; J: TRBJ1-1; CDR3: CASSDWADTEAFF
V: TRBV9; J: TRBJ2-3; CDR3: CASSLSGGAKDTQYF
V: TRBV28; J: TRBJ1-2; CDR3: CASSPLGQGSNYGYTF
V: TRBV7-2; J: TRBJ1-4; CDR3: CASSFGGGNEKLFF
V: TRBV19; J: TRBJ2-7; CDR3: CASSLRTSGHYEQYF
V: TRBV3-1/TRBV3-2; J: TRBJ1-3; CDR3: CASSQLAGGGNTIYF
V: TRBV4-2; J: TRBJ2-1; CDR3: CASSQDAREGLNEQFF
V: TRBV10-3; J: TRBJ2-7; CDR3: CAISLDQAGSGEQYF
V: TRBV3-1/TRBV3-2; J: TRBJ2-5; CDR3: CASSPEGTSPQETQYF
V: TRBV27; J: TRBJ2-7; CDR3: CASSSDRGINEQYF
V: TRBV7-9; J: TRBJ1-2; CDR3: CASSFDSLQGYGYTF
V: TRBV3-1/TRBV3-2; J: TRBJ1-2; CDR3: CASSQAGAAGGYTF